The text below deals with one T cell receptor (beta chain). The antigen remains undetermined. The method was immunoSEQ multiplex PCR; TCRdb's version includes in-frame clones alone and lacks a portion of them. In the table there are over a million clones, around 95% of which are singletons. This specimen comes from a study of shared clonotypes between healthy human individuals. Whole-study results and caveats: When naive CD4 clonotypes were compared across four donors, about 4.8% were shared. Researchers sampled only blood; tissue repertoires likely differ.

Trimming removed 4 bases from V and 5 bases from J, with 12 bases in between. Germline assignment: CDR1 SGHDT and CDR2 YYEEEE. The CDR3 is 13 amino acids. The chain recombines TRBV5-6 with TRBJ1-1; the D is unclear. The sequenced sample was naive CD4+ T cells sorted from blood. Regarding subset: CD45RA+ positively selected. This TCR derives from a man in his thirties or forties in good health. The CDR3, as DNA: TGTGCCAGCAGCCGGGTCGCCAAGACTGAAGCTTTCTTT. Its translation is CASSRVAKTEAFF. The variable domain in full, completed from reference TRBV5-6 and TRBJ1-1, reads DAGVTQSPTHLIKTRGQQVTLRCSPKSGHDTVSWYQQALGQGPQFIFQYYEEEERQRGNFPDRFSGHQFPNYSSELNVNALLLGDSALYLCASSRVAKTEAFFGQGTRLTVV.